This TCR beta chain was captured by sequencing in a study of blood T cell repertoires in COVID-19 (dated by TCRdb to the early 2020s). A note on the overall study: Samples covering the acute and convalescent phases of COVID-19 were provided by collaborators in the United States, Italy and Spain. The material from the prospective study consisted of cDNA or gDNA derived from T cells, B-cell-depleted T cells, or PBMCs. Deeply sampled blood TCRbeta repertoires from subjects exposed to, actively infected with, or recovered from COVID-19 were included in the dataset. Samples were obtained from the ongoing ImmuneRACE study (first 160 participants) and from over 1,000 subjects provided by 6 global collaborators. A freely available public database, intended as a resource for researchers studying the immune response to SARS-CoV-2, is where the repertoires were released. Where available, HLA class I and class II types were obtained from metadata supplied by the sample provider rather than from assay-based typing. A de-identified subject ID, COVID-19 status, age in years and sex were almost always included in the sample metadata. Study-level results and caveats: The quantity of clinical and demographic metadata differed by source and by participant and was supplied without curation.

Measured from the cysteine to the phenylalanine, the CDR3 is 19 residues long. The DNA shown is the 57-base CDR3, in frame from base 1. CDR1 and CDR2 are read off the germline V gene as KGHSH and LQKENI. From V the trimming removes 0 bases and from J it removes 2 bases, while the gene matches leave 10 bases of the junction unaccounted for. For this clone: Its antigen remains unidentified. Base qualities are missing; no much larger clone stands one base away.

In Seattle, one collaborating source enrolled patients while the infection was active and tracked those patients longitudinally over the course of disease. Collaborating institutions collected whole blood in K2EDTA tubes following their own protocols. For TCRbeta analysis, collaborators shipped samples in one of three forms: frozen whole blood, isolated PBMCs, or DNA extracted from either of those sample types. TCRbeta CDR3 regions were amplified from genomic DNA using the immunoSEQ Assay, a bias-controlled multiplex PCR. Concerning the study's data processing: Nucleated cell counts per sample were estimated from amplification of reference gene primers within the assay. To quantify the absolute abundance of each unique TCRbeta CDR3 rearrangement, sequence reads were collapsed and filtered. For each sample, productive Simpson clonality was calculated by taking the square root of Simpson's diversity index across productive rearrangements. What TCRdb holds here is the immuneACCESS table cut down to in-frame rearrangements. Part of the clones is not present; checked against another copy, under half of the missing clones reflect an unresolved V gene, and the others are unexplained. That table gives V, J and clone size, and the DNA gave D and trimming. Across this sample there are 150,000 to 200,000 clones, with about 83% seen only once. The ten most abundant clones make up approximately 2.6% of the sample.

The sequenced sample was peripheral blood. The V and J genes are TRBV18 and TRBJ2-1, and TRBD2 aligns with 10 junction nucleotides. This TCR was sampled from a woman aged 80 or older with COVID-19, enrolled during active disease. The CDR3 region: CASSPPYGGAGGTYNEQFF. The DNA is as follows: TGTGCCAGCTCACCACCGTACGGTGGAGCGGGAGGGACCTACAATGAGCAGTTCTTC.